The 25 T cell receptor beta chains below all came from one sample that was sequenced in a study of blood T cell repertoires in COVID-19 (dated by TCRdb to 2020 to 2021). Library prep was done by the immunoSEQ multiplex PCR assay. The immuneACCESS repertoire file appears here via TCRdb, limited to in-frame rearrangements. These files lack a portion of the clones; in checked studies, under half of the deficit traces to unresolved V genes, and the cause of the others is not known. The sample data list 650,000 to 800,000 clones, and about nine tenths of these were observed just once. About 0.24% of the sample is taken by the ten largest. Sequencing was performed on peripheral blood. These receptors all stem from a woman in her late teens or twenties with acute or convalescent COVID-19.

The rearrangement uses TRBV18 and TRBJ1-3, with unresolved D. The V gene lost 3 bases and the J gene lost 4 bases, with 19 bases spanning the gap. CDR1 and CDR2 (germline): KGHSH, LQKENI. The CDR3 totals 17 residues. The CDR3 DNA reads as TGTGCCAGCTCACCGGCGGAGGGCACCCTTGGGGGAAACACCATATATTTT. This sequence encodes CASSPAEGTLGGNTIYF. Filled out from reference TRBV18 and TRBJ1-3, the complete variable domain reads NAGVMQNPRHLVRRRGQEARLRCSPMKGHSHVYWYRQLPEEGLKFMVYLQKENIIDESGMPKERFSAEFPKEGPSILRIQQVVRGDSAAYFCASSPAEGTLGGNTIYFGEGSWLTVV.

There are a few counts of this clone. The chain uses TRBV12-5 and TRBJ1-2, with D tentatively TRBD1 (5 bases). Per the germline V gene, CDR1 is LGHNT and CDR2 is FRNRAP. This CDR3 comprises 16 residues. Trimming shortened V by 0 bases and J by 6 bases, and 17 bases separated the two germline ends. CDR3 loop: CASGLVPGPHGDGYTF. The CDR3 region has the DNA TGTGCTAGTGGTTTGGTACCAGGGCCCCACGGCGATGGCTACACCTTC.

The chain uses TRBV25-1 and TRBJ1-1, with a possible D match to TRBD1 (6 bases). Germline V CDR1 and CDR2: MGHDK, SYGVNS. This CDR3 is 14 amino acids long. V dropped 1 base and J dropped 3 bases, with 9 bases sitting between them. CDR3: CASSEWGGHTEAFF. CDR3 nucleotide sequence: TGTGCCAGCAGTGAATGGGGGGGCCACACTGAAGCTTTCTTT.

CDR3 loop: CASSEGTDSTDTQYF. In nucleotides, the CDR3 is TGTGCCAGCAGTGAGGGGACTGACAGCACAGATACGCAGTATTTT. The chain links TRBV6-1 to TRBJ2-3, with a tentative D call TRBD2 (6 bases). CDR1 and CDR2 from the germline V gene are MNHNS and SASEGT. The CDR3 is 15 amino acids. The V and J ends lost 3 bases and 0 bases respectively, with 10 bases between them.

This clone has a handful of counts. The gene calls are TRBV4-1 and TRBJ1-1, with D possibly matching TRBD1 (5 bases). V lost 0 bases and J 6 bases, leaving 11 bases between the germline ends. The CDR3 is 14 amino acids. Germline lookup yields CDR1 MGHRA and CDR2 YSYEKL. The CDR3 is CASSQDRGFAEAFF. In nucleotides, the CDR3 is TGCGCCAGCAGCCAAGATCGGGGGTTCGCTGAAGCTTTCTTT.

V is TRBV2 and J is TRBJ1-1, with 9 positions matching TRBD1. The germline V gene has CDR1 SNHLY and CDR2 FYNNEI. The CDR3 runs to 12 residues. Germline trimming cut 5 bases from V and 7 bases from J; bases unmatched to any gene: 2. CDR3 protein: CASSRQGVEAFF. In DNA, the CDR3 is TGTGCCAGCAGTCGACAGGGGGTTGAAGCTTTCTTT.

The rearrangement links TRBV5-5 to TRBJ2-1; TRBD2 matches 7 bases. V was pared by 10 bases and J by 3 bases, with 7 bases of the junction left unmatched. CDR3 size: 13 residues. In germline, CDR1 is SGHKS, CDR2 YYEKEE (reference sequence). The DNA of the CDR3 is TGTGCCTCGCTGGGGGAGGGCTACAATGAGCAGTTCTTC. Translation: CASLGEGYNEQFF.

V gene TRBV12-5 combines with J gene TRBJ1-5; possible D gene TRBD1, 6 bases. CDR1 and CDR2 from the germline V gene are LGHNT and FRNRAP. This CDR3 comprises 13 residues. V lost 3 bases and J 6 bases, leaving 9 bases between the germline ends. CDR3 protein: CASGLQGLQPQHF. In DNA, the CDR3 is TGTGCTAGTGGTTTACAGGGTCTTCAGCCCCAGCATTTT.

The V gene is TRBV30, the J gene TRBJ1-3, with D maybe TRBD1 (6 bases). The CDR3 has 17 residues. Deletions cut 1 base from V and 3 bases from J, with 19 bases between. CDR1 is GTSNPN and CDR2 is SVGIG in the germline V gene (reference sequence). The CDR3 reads CAWSAFSAGANGNTIYF. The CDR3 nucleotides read TGTGCCTGGAGTGCCTTCAGTGCGGGGGCCAATGGAAACACCATATATTTT.

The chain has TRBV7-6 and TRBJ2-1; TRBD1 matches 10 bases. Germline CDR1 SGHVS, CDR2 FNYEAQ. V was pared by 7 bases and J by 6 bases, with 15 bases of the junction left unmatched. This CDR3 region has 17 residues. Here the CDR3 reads CASTFKVGQGSVNEQFF. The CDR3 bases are TGTGCCAGCACCTTCAAAGTGGGACAGGGGTCGGTCAATGAGCAGTTCTTC. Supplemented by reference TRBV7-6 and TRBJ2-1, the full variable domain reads GAGVSQSPRYKVTKRGQDVALRCDPISGHVSLYWYRQALGQGPEFLTYFNYEAQQDKSGLPNDRFSAERPEGSISTLTIQRTEQRDSAMYRCASTFKVGQGSVNEQFFGPGTRLTVL.

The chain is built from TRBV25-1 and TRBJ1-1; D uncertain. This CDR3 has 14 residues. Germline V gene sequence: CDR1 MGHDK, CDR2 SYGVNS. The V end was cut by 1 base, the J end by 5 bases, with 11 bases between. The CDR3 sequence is CASSESNGRTEAFF. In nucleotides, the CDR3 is TGTGCCAGCAGTGAATCTAACGGTAGAACTGAAGCTTTCTTT.

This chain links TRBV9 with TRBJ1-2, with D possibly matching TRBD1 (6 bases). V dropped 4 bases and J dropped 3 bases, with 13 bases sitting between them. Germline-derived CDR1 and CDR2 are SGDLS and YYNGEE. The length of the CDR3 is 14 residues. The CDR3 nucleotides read TGTGCCAGCAGCAAAGGGGGGGCAGACTATGGCTACACCTTC. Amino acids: CASSKGGADYGYTF.

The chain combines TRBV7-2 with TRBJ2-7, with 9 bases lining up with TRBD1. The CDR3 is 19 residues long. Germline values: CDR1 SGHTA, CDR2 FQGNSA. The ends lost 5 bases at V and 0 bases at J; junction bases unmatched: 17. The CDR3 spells CASSPPWGTGKSYSYEQYF. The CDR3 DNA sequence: TGTGCCAGCAGCCCCCCCTGGGGGACAGGGAAGTCATACTCCTACGAGCAGTACTTC.

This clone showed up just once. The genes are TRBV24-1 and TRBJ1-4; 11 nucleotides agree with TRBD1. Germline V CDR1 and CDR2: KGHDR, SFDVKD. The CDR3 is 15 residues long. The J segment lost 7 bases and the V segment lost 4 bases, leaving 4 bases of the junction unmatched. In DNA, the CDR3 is TGTGCCACCAGTGACCGAGGGACAGGGGGTGAAAAACTGTTTTTT. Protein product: CATSDRGTGGEKLFF.

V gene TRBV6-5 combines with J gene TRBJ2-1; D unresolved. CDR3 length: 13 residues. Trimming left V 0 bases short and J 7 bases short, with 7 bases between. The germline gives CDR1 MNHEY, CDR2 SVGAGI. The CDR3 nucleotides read TGTGCCAGCAGTTACTCGATCGGGAATGAGCAGTTCTTC. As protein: CASSYSIGNEQFF.

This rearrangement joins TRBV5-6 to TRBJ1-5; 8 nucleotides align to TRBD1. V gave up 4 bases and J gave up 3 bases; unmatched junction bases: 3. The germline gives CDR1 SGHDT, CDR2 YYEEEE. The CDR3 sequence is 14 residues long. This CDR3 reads CASSRTGNNQPQHF. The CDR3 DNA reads TGTGCCAGCAGCCGGACAGGGAACAATCAGCCCCAGCATTTT. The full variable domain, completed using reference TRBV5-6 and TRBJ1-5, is DAGVTQSPTHLIKTRGQQVTLRCSPKSGHDTVSWYQQALGQGPQFIFQYYEEEERQRGNFPDRFSGHQFPNYSSELNVNALLLGDSALYLCASSRTGNNQPQHFGDGTRLSIL.

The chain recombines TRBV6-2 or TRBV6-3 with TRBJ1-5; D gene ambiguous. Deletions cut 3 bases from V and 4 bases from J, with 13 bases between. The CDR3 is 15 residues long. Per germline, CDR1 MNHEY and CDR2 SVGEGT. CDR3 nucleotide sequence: TGTGCCAGCAGTTATTCATCTCCGGGGAATCAGCCCCAGCATTTT. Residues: CASSYSSPGNQPQHF.

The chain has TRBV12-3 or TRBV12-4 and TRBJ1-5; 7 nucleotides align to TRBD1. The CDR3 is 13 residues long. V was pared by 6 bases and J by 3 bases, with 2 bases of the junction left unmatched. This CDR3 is CASRGQHNQPQHF. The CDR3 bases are TGTGCCAGCAGGGGACAGCACAATCAGCCCCAGCATTTT.

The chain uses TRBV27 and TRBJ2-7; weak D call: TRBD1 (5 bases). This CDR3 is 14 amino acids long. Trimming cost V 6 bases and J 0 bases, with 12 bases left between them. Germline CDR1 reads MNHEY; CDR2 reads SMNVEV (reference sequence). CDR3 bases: TGTGCCAGCAGACTGACAGCCAGCTCCTACGAGCAGTACTTC. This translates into CASRLTASSYEQYF.

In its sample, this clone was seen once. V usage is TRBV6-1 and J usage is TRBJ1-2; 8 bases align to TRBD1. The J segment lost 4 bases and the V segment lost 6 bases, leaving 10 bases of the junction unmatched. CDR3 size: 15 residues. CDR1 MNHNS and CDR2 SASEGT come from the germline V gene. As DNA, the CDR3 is TGTGCCAGCAGATCAGGGGGCTTGATAGTCTATGGCTACACCTTC. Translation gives CASRSGGLIVYGYTF.

The CDR3 loop is CAIRAGKADTQYF. As DNA, the CDR3 is TGTGCCATCAGAGCAGGGAAAGCAGATACGCAGTATTTT. V is TRBV10-3 and J is TRBJ2-3, with TRBD1 as a possible D gene (5 bases). V was pared by 6 bases and J by 4 bases, with 11 bases between. This CDR3 comprises 13 residues. The germline V gene encodes CDR1 ENHRY and CDR2 SYGVKD.

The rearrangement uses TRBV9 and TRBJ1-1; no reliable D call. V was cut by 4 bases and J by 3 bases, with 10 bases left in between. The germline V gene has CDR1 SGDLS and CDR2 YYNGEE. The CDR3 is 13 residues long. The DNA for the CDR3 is TGTGCCAGCAGCCTGGGTGGAGACACTGAAGCTTTCTTT. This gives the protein CASSLGGDTEAFF.

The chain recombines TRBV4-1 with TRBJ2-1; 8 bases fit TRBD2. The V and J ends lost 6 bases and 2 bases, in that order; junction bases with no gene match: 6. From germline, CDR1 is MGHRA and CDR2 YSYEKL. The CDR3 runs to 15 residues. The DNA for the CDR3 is TGCGCCAGCAGTAACCGGGGGGGGCCCTACAATGAGCAGTTCTTC. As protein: CASSNRGGPYNEQFF.

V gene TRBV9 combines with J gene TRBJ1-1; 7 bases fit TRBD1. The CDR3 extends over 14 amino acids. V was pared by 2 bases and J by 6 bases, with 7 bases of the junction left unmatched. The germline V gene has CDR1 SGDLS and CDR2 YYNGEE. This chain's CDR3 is CASSVTTGFAEAFF. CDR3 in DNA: TGTGCCAGCAGCGTGACGACAGGGTTCGCTGAAGCTTTCTTT.

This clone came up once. The CDR3 loop is CASSLRTGEHSSGNTIYF. For the CDR3, the DNA is TGTGCCAGCAGCCTTCGGACAGGGGAACATAGCTCTGGAAACACCATATATTTT. J is TRBJ1-3 and V is TRBV5-6; TRBD1 agrees at 9 bases. CDR1 is SGHDT, CDR2 YYEEEE, per germline. V lost 4 bases, J lost 0 bases, and 11 bases stayed unmatched. This CDR3 has 18 residues.